What follows are 2 T cell receptor beta chains derived from one specimen sequenced in a study of blood T cell repertoires in COVID-19 (dated by TCRdb to about 2020). To prepare the library, the immunoSEQ multiplex PCR assay was applied. TCRdb obtained this table from immuneACCESS and retained in-frame rearrangements with V and J assigned. These tables miss some clones; where compared with another copy, unresolved V genes account for less than half of the shortfall, and the remainder is unexplained. Within this sample are under 350,000 clones, with roughly 85% of them counted one time only. In total, the top ten clones hold around 4.2% of the sample. Sequences were obtained from PBMCs or T cells enriched from blood (not recorded which). Receptors originate from a middle-aged woman with acute COVID-19.

This clone turned up a few times. The chain uses TRBV4-1 and TRBJ2-1; D may be TRBD2 (7 bases). Germline V gene data show CDR1 as MGHRA and CDR2 as YSYEKL. This CDR3 has 14 amino acids. V lost 1 base and J 8 bases, leaving 12 bases between the germline ends. Written as DNA, the CDR3 is TGCGCCAGCAGCCAAGTTTGGGGGGGCGATGAGCAGTTCTTC. Residues: CASSQVWGGDEQFF.

The chain links TRBV7-2 to TRBJ1-5, with D hard to call. The V gene's germline CDR1 is SGHTA and CDR2 FQGNSA. The CDR3 runs 15 residues. V gave up 0 bases and J gave up 4 bases, with 10 bases separating them. This CDR3 is CASSLAVGFNQPQHF. In DNA form, the CDR3 reads TGTGCCAGCAGCTTAGCCGTCGGGTTTAATCAGCCCCAGCATTTT. The full variable domain, completed using reference TRBV7-2 and TRBJ1-5, is GAGVSQSPSNKVTEKGKDVELRCDPISGHTALYWYRQSLGQGLEFLIYFQGNSAPDKSGLPSDRFSAERTGGSVSTLTIQRTQQEDSAVYLCASSLAVGFNQPQHFGDGTRLSIL.